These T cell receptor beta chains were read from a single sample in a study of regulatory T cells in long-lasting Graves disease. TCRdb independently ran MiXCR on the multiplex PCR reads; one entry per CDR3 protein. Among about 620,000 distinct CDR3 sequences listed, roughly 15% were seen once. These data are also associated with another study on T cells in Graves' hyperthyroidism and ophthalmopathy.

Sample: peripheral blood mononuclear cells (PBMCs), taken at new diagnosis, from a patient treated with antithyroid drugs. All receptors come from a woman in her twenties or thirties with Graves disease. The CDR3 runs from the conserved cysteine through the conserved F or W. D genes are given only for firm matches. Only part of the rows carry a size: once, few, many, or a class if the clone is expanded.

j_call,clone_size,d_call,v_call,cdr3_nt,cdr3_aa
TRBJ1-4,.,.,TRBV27,TGTGCCAGCCGCGGCTTTGGGGGGGAAAAACTGTTTTTT,CASRGFGGEKLFF
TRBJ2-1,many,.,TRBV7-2,TGTGCCAGCAGCTTAGTGGGTTTACCTCAGTTCTTC,CASSLVGLPQFF
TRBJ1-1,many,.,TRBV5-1,TGCGCCAGCAGATCAGGGGCCTTGAACACTGAAGCTTTCTTT,CASRSGALNTEAFF
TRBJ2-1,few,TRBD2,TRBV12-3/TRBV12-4,TGTGCCAGCAGTTTTTTGAGTAGCGGGTGGGAAGAGCAGTTCTTC,CASSFLSSGWEEQFF
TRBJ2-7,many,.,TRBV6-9,TGTGCCAGCAGTTACTCTACAGGGATAGGTTCAACATACGAGCAGTACTTC,CASSYSTGIGSTYEQYF
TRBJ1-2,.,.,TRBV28,TGTGCCAGCAGCCGGCCGGGTTTCTATGGCTACACCTTC,CASSRPGFYGYTF
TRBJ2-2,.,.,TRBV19,TGTGCCAGCAGTTTAGAACTTAACACCGGGGAGCTGTTTTTT,CASSLELNTGELFF
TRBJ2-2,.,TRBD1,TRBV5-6,TGTGCCAGCAGCCGAGGGTGGACAGGGGGCACCGGGGAGCTGTTTTTT,CASSRGWTGGTGELFF
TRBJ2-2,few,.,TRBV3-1,TGTGCCAGCAGCAGGGACCGCCCTGGGGAGCTGTTTTTT,CASSRDRPGELFF
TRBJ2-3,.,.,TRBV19,TGTGCCAGTAGTATTACCAGGGTAGGCACAGATACGCAGTATTTT,CASSITRVGTDTQYF
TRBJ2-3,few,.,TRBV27,TGTGCCAGCAGTTTATCGATCCGCGGGGCAGATACGCAGTATTTT,CASSLSIRGADTQYF
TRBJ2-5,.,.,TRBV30,TGTGCCAGGGGGGAATTAGCGACCCAGTACTTC,CARGELATQYF
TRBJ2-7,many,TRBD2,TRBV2,TGTGCCAGCAGGGAAAGCGGGAGTCGGTACGAGCAGTACTTC,CASRESGSRYEQYF
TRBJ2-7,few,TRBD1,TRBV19,TGTGCCAGTAAAGACCCGGGGACAGGGAACTACGAGCAGTACTTC,CASKDPGTGNYEQYF
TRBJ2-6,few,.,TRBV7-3,TGTGCCAGTCAGCTTAGAAGGGCTGGGGCCAACGTCCTGACTTTC,CASQLRRAGANVLTF
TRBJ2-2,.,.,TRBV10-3,TGTGCCATCAGTGTCTCTGCCGGCAAGACGGGGGAGCTGTTTTTT,CAISVSAGKTGELFF
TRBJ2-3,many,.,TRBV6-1,TGTGCCAGCAGGGGGACGCCGGGGATTTACACAGATACGCAGTATTTT,CASRGTPGIYTDTQYF
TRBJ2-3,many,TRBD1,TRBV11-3,TGTGCCAGCAGCCTCGGGACAGGGGGCCCAGATACGCAGTATTTT,CASSLGTGGPDTQYF
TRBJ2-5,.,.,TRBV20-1,TGCAGTGCTAAAAGTTGGTTGGGTAGGGCGGGGGAGACCCAGTACTTC,CSAKSWLGRAGETQYF
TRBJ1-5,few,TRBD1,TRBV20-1,TGCAGTGCCCAAGGACAGGGGAATCAGCCCCAGCATTTT,CSAQGQGNQPQHF
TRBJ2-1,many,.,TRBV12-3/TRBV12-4,TGTGCCAGCAGTTTCCTGTCCTACAATGAGCAGTTCTTC,CASSFLSYNEQFF
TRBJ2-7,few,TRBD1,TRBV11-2,TGTGCCAGCAGCTTAGCCGGGACAGAGACCTACGAGCAGTACTTC,CASSLAGTETYEQYF
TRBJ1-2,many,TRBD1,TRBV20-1,TGCAGTGCCTGGGACAGGGTAACCTATGGCTACACCTTC,CSAWDRVTYGYTF
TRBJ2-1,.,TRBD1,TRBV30,TGTGCCCGGACGGCCGGCGGACAGGGGTTGGCCTACAATGAGCAGTTCTTC,CARTAGGQGLAYNEQFF
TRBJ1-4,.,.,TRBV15,TGTGCCACCAGCAGAGGGTGGGGGGCGGTTAATGAAAAACTGTTTTTT,CATSRGWGAVNEKLFF
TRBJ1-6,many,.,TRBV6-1,TGTGCCAGCAGGAACCGGGCCTTGGGCAATTCACCCCTCCACTTT,CASRNRALGNSPLHF
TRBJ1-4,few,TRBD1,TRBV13,TGTGCCAGCAGCTTCCGGGACAGTGGGGGAAAACTGTTTTTT,CASSFRDSGGKLFF
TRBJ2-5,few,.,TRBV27,TGTGCCAGCAGTCCTCAACCCTGGACAGCCCAAGAGACCCAGTACTTC,CASSPQPWTAQETQYF
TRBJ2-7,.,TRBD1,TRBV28,TGTGCCAGCAGTACAGGACAGGGATCTATCTACGAGCAGTACTTC,CASSTGQGSIYEQYF
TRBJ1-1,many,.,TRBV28,TGTGCCAGCAGTTACCCCCGGGGCCCGGGGACTGAAGCTTTCTTT,CASSYPRGPGTEAFF
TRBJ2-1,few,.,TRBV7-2,TGTGCCAGCAGCTTATCATGGCGGAATGAGCAGTTCTTC,CASSLSWRNEQFF
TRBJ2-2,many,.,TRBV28,TGTGCCAGCAGGCGGGGAACAGGACAAATGACCGGGGAGCTGTTTTTT,CASRRGTGQMTGELFF
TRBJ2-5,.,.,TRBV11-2,TGTGCCAGCAGCTTAATGCTTGGGGCAGGAGGAGAGACCCAGTACTTC,CASSLMLGAGGETQYF
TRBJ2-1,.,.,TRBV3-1,TGTGCCAGCAGCCAGGGAGTCGTGAGGTCGGAGCAGTTCTTC,CASSQGVVRSEQFF
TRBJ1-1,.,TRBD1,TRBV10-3,TGTGCCATCCGGGACAGGGTGAACACTGAAGCTTTCTTT,CAIRDRVNTEAFF
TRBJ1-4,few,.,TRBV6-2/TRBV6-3,TGTGCCAGCAGTTACGGTCAAAAGAATGAAAAACTGTTTTTT,CASSYGQKNEKLFF
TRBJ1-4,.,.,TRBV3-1,TGTGCCAGCAGCCTGCGTATCGGTGCAACTAATGAAAAACTGTTTTTT,CASSLRIGATNEKLFF
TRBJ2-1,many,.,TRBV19,TGTGCCAGTAGTATAGTAGCGAGCGGCCTGAGCTCCTACAATGAGCAGTTCTTC,CASSIVASGLSSYNEQFF
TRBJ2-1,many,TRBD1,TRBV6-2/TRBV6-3,TGTGCCAGCAGTAACCCACAGTTGAGGGGGCTCTCCTACAATGAGCAGTTCTTC,CASSNPQLRGLSYNEQFF
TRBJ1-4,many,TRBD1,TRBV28,TGTGCCAGCAGTAAGACAGGGTTCAATGAAAAACTGTTTTTT,CASSKTGFNEKLFF
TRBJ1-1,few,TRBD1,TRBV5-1,TGCGCCAGCAGCTTAGGGGGCGCGGTCTCTGAAGCTTTCTTT,CASSLGGAVSEAFF
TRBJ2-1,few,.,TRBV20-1,TGCAGTGCTAGTCTGGGGGCTTCCTACAATGAGCAGTTCTTC,CSASLGASYNEQFF
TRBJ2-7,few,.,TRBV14,TGTGCCAGCAGCCAAGATCTCAGGGCCGGCGAGCAGTACTTC,CASSQDLRAGEQYF
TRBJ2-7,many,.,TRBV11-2,TGTGCCAGCAGCTTAGCGGGACCGTCCTACGAGCAGTACTTC,CASSLAGPSYEQYF
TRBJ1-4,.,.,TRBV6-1,TGTGCCAGCAGTCGCTGGGGGGGCGGGAATGAAAAACTGTTTTTT,CASSRWGGGNEKLFF
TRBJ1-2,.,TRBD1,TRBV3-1,TGTGCCAGCAGCCTCCCCGGGACAGGGAATGGCTACACCTTC,CASSLPGTGNGYTF
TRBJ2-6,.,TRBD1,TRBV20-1,TGCAGTGCTACCGGGACAGGGGGCTATATAGCTGGGGCCAACGTCCTGACTTTC,CSATGTGGYIAGANVLTF
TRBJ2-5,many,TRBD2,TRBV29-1,TGCAGCGTACGGACTAGCGGGACTGAGACCCAGTACTTC,CSVRTSGTETQYF
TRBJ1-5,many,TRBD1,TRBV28,TGTGCCAGCAGTTCCTGGGACAGACCCAATCAGCCCCAGCATTTT,CASSSWDRPNQPQHF
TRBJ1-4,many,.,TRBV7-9,TGTGCCAGCAGCCTACGCTTTCTCGAAAAACTGTTTTTT,CASSLRFLEKLFF
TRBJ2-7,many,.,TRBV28,TGTGCCAGCACCGCCGGGTCCTCGGGCTACGAGCAGTACTTC,CASTAGSSGYEQYF
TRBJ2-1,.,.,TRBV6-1,TGTGCCAGCCTCGGAGGGGGGAAGTTCTTC,CASLGGGKFF
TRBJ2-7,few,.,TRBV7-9,TGTGCCAGCAGCCTTTTCGGGTCCACCTACGAGCAGTACTTC,CASSLFGSTYEQYF